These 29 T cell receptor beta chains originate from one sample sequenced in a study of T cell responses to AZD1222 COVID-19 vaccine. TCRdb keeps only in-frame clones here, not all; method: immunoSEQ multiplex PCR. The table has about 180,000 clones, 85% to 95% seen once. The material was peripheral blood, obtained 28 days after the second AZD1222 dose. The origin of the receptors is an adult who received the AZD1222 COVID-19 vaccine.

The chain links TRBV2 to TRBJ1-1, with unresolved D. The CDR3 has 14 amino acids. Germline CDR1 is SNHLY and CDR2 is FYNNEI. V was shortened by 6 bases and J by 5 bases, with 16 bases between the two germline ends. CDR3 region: CASRQPEGHTEAFF. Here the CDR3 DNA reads TGTGCCAGCAGACAGCCCGAGGGCCATACTGAAGCTTTCTTT.

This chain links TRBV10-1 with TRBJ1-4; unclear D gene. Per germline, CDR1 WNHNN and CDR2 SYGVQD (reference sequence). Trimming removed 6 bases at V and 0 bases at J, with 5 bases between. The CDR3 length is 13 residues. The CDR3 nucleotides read TGCGCCAGCAGGGGAACAACTAATGAAAAACTGTTTTTT. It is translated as CASRGTTNEKLFF.

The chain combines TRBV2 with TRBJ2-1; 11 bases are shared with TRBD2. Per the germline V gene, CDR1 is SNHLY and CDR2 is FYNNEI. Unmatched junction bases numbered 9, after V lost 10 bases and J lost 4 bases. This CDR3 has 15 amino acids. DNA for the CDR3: TGTGCCATTCGATCCGGGACTAGCGGATACAATGAGCAGTTCTTC. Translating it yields CAIRSGTSGYNEQFF.

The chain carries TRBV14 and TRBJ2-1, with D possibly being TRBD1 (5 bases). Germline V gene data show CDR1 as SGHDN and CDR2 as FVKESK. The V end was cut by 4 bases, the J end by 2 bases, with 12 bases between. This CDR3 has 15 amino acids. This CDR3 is CASSLPLGAYNEQFF. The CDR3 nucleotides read TGTGCCAGCAGCCTTCCCCTAGGGGCCTACAATGAGCAGTTCTTC. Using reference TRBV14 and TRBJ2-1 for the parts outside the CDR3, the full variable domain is EAGVTQFPSHSVIEKGQTVTLRCDPISGHDNLYWYRRVMGKEIKFLLHFVKESKQDESGMPNNRFLAERTGGTYSTLKVQPAELEDSGVYFCASSLPLGAYNEQFFGPGTRLTVL.

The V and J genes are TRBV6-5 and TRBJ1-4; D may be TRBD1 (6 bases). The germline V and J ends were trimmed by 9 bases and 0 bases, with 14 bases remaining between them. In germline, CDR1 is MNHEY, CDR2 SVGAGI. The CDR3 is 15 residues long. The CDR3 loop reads CASQTGLATNEKLFF. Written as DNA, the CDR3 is TGTGCCAGTCAGACAGGACTTGCAACTAATGAAAAACTGTTTTTT.

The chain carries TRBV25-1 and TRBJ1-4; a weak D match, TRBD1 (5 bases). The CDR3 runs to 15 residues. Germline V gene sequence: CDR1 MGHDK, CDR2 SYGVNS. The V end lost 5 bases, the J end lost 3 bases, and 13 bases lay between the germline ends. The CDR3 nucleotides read TGTGCCAGCAGTTCCTCAGGGTTTGCTAATGAAAAACTGTTTTTT. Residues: CASSSSGFANEKLFF.

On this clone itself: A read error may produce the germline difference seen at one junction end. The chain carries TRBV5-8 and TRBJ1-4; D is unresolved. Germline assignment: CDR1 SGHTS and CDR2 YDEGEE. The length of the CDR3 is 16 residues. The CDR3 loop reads CASSPKNTGTSEKLFF. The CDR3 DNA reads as TGTGCCAGCAGCCCTAAGAACACTGGTACTAGTGAAAAACTGTTTTTT.

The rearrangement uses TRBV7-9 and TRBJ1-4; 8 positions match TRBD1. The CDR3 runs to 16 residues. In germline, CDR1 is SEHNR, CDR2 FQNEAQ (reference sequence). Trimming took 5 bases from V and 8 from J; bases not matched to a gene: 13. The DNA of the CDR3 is TGTGCCAGCAGCCGGGTCCAGGGGGCTTTTGGCGAAAAACTGTTTTTT. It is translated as CASSRVQGAFGEKLFF.

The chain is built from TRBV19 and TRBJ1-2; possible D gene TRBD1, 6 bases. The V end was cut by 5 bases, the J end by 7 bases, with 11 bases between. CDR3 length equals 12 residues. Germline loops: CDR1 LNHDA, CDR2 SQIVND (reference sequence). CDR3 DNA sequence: TGTGCCAGTAGTCCTACAGGGCGTGGCTACACCTTC. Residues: CASSPTGRGYTF.

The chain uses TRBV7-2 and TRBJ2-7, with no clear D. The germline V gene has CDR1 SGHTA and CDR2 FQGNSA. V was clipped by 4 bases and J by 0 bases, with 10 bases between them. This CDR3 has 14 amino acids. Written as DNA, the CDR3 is TGTGCCAGCAGCTCAAATCAGGTCTCCTACGAGCAGTACTTC. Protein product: CASSSNQVSYEQYF.

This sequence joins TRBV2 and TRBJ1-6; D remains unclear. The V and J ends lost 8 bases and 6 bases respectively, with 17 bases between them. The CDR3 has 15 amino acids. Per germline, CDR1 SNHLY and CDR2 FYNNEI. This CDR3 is CASARVPLGNSPLHF. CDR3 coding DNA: TGTGCCAGCGCTAGGGTCCCATTGGGTAATTCACCCCTCCACTTT.

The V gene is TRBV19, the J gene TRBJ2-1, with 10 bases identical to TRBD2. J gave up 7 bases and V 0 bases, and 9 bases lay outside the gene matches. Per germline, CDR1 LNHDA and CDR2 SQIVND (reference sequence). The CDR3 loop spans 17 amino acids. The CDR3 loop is CASSIDSLAGYRNEQFF. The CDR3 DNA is TGTGCCAGTAGTATAGATTCACTAGCGGGATATAGGAATGAGCAGTTCTTC.

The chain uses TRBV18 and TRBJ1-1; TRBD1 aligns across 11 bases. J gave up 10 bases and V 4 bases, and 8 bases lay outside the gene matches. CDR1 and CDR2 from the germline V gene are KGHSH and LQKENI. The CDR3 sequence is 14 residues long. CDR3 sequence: CASSQGQGAFGAFF. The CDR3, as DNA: TGTGCCAGCTCACAAGGACAGGGGGCGTTTGGAGCTTTCTTT.

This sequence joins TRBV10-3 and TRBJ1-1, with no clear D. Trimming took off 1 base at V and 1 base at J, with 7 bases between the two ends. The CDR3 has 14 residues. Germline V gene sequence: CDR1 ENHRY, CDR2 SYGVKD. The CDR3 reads CAISELGKNTEAFF. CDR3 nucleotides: TGTGCCATCAGTGAGTTGGGGAAGAACACTGAAGCTTTCTTT.

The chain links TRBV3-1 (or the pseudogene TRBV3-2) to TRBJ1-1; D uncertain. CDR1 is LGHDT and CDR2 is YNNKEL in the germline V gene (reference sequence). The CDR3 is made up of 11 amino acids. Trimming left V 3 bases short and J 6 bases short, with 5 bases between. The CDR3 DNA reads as TGTGCCAGCAGCCAGGGTGCTGAAGCTTTCTTT. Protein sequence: CASSQGAEAFF.

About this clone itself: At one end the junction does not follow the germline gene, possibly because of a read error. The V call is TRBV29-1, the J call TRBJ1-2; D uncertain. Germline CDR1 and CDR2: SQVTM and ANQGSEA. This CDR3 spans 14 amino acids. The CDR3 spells CSIDDGGANYGYTF. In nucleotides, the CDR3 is TGCAGCATTGATGACGGCGGCGCTAACTATGGCTACACCTTC. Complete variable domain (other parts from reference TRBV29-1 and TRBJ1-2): SAVISQKPSRDICQRGTSLTIQCQVDSQVTMMFWYRQQPGQSLTLIATANQGSEATYESGFVIDKFPISRPNLTFSTLTVSNMSPEDSSIYLCSIDDGGANYGYTFGSGTRLTVV.

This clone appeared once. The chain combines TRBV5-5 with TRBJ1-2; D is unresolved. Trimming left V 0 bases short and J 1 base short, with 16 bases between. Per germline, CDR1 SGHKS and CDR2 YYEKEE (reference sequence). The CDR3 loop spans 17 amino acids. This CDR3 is CASSLAPKPLFNYGYTF. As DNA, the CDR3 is TGTGCCAGCAGCTTGGCTCCGAAACCATTATTTAACTATGGCTACACCTTC.

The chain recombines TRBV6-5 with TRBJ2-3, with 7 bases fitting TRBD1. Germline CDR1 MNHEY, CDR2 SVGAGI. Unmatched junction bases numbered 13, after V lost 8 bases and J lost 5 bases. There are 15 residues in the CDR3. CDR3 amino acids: CASPRGDRVGDTQYF. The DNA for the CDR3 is TGTGCCAGCCCGAGGGGAGACAGGGTTGGAGATACGCAGTATTTT.

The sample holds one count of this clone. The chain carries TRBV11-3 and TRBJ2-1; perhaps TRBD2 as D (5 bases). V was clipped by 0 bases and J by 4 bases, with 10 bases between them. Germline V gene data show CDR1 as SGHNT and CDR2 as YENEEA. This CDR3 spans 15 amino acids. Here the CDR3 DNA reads TGTGCCAGCAGCTTAGATCCCCTAGCTTACAATGAGCAGTTCTTC. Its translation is CASSLDPLAYNEQFF.

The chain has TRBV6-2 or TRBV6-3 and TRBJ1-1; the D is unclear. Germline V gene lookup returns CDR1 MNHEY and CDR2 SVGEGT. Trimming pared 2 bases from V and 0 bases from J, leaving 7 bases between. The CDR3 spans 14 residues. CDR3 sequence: CASSYRLMNTEAFF. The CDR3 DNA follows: TGTGCCAGCAGTTACCGTCTCATGAACACTGAAGCTTTCTTT.

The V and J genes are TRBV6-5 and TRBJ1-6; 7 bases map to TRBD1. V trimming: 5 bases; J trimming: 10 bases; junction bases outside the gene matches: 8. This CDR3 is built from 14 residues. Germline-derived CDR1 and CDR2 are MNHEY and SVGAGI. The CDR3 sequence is CASSRGQYRSPLHF. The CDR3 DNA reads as TGTGCCAGCAGTAGGGGACAGTATCGCTCACCCCTCCACTTT.

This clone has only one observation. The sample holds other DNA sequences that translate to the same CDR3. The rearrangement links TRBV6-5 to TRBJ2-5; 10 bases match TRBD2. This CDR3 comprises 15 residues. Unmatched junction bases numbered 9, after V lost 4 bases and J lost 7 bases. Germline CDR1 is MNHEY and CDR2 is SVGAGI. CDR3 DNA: TGTGCCAGCAGTTCGATAGCGGGGGGTCGGGGGACCCAGTACTTC. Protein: CASSSIAGGRGTQYF.

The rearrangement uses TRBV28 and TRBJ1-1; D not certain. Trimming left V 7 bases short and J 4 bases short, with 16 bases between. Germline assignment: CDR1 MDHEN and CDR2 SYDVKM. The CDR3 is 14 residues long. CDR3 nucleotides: TGTGCCAGCAAAGGACCGCGGCCGACCACTGAAGCTTTCTTT. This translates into CASKGPRPTTEAFF.

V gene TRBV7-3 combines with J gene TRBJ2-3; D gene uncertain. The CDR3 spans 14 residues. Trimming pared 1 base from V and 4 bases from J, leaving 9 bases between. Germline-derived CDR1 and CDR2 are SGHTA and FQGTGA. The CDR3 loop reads CASSLNAPPDTQYF. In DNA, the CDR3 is TGTGCCAGCAGCTTAAACGCCCCCCCAGATACGCAGTATTTT.

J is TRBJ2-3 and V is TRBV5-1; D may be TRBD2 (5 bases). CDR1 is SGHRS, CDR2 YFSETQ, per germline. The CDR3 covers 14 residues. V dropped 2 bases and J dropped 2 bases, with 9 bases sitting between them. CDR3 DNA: TGCGCCAGCAGCTTCAGCGGTTCCACAGATACGCAGTATTTT. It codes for CASSFSGSTDTQYF.

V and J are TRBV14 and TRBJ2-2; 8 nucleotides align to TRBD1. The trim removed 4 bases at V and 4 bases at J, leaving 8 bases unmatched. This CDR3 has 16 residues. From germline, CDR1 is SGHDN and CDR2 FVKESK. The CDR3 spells CASSLRGLMGTGELFF. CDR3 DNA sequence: TGTGCCAGCAGCCTCAGGGGGCTAATGGGCACCGGGGAGCTGTTTTTT. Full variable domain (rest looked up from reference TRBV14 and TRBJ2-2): EAGVTQFPSHSVIEKGQTVTLRCDPISGHDNLYWYRRVMGKEIKFLLHFVKESKQDESGMPNNRFLAERTGGTYSTLKVQPAELEDSGVYFCASSLRGLMGTGELFFGEGSRLTVL.

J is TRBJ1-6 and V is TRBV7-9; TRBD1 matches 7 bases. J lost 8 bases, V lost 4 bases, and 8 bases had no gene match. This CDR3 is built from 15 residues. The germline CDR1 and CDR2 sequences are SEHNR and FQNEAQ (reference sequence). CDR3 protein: CASSSGTALYSPLHF. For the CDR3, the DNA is TGTGCCAGCAGCTCTGGGACAGCGCTATATTCACCCCTCCACTTT.

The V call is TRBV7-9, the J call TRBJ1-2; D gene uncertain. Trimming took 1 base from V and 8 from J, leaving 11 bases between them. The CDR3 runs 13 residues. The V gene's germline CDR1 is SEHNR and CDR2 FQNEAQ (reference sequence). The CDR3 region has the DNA TGTGCCAGCAGCTTAGGAAGTATGGAAGGCTACACCTTC. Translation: CASSLGSMEGYTF.

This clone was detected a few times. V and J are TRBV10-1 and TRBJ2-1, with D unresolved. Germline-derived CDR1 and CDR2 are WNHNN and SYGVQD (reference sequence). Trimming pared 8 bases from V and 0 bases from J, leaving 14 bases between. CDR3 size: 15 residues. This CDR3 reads CASDHRGYSYNEQFF. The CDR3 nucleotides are TGCGCCAGCGACCATCGAGGATACTCCTACAATGAGCAGTTCTTC.